The 25 T cell receptor beta chains in this list originate from one sample, sequenced in a study of patients and donors after allogeneic stem cell transplantation. TCRdb independently ran MiXCR on the RT-PCR reads; one entry per CDR3 protein. The repertoire has about 160,000 distinct CDR3 sequences, roughly 31% of them found once; the top ten carry approximately 3.5%. What was sequenced was blood, either unsorted or a sorted T cell fraction (not recorded which). These receptors all come from a human donor who was either an allogeneic HSCT recipient or a stem cell or donor lymphocyte infusion donor (not recorded which). It is not recorded whose cells these are; they may come from a transplant donor.

This chain links TRBV28 with TRBJ2-1, with 9 bases lining up with TRBD1. The V gene end was trimmed by 6 bases and the J gene end by 6 bases; junction bases not matched to a gene: 9. Germline V gene data show CDR1 as MDHEN and CDR2 as SYDVKM. The CDR3 runs 15 residues. The CDR3 region is CASSPQGALFNEQFF. CDR3 sequence (DNA): TGTGCCAGCAGCCCACAGGGGGCCCTTTTCAATGAGCAGTTCTTC.

In this sample, this clonotype turned up a few times. The V call is TRBV29-1, the J call TRBJ2-5; weak D call: TRBD1 (6 bases). Germline V gene data show CDR1 as SQVTM and CDR2 as ANQGSEA. The CDR3 runs to 14 residues. Trimming stripped 7 bases from V and 1 base from J, with 16 bases between. The CDR3 protein is CSGDTGIPQETQYF. Written as DNA, the CDR3 is TGCAGCGGGGATACAGGGATCCCCCAAGAGACCCAGTACTTC.

This clonotype has a handful of counts. This rearrangement joins TRBV5-4 to TRBJ1-1, with 9 bases aligning to TRBD1. This CDR3 is 15 amino acids long. Germline trimming cut 4 bases from V and 1 base from J; bases unmatched to any gene: 5. The germline V gene has CDR1 SGHNT and CDR2 YYREEE (reference sequence). The CDR3 protein is CASSQRTGANTEAFF. CDR3 DNA: TGTGCCAGCAGCCAGCGGACAGGGGCGAACACTGAAGCTTTCTTT.

This clonotype was found a few times. The V and J genes are TRBV7-2 and TRBJ2-1, with 11 positions matching TRBD2. This CDR3 is built from 14 residues. V dropped 4 bases and J dropped 6; count of bases not matched to a gene: 2. CDR1 and CDR2 from the germline V gene are SGHTA and FQGNSA. In DNA, the CDR3 is TGTGCCAGCAGCTCAACTAGCGGGAGCAATGAGCAGTTCTTC. This gives the protein CASSSTSGSNEQFF. Supplemented by reference TRBV7-2 and TRBJ2-1, the full variable domain reads GAGVSQSPSNKVTEKGKDVELRCDPISGHTALYWYRQSLGQGLEFLIYFQGNSAPDKSGLPSDRFSAERTGGSVSTLTIQRTQQEDSAVYLCASSSTSGSNEQFFGPGTRLTVL.

This sequence joins TRBV20-1 and TRBJ2-1, with D unclear. Deletions cut 0 bases from V and 2 bases from J, with 11 bases between. CDR3 length equals 15 residues. Germline CDR1 reads DFQATT; CDR2 reads SNEGSKA (reference sequence). CDR3 in amino acids: CSARDWIGPYNEQFF. In DNA form, the CDR3 reads TGCAGTGCTAGAGACTGGATAGGGCCCTACAATGAGCAGTTCTTC.

The rearrangement links TRBV5-1 to TRBJ2-2; maybe TRBD2 (7 bases). V shed 7 bases and J shed 3 bases, with 16 bases lying between them. CDR1 is SGHRS and CDR2 is YFSETQ in the germline V gene. This CDR3 region has 15 residues. For the CDR3, the DNA is TGCGCCAGCTTCGAGGGGGGGCGAGACACCGGGGAGCTGTTTTTT. Translated, it gives CASFEGGRDTGELFF.

This clonotype was seen more than once but under ten times. The chain links TRBV5-1 to TRBJ1-1, with TRBD1 as a possible D gene (5 bases). The germline gives CDR1 SGHRS, CDR2 YFSETQ. V lost 3 bases, J lost 5 bases, and 14 bases lay in between. The CDR3 consists of 14 residues. The CDR3 sequence is CASSSQGEGTEAFF. DNA of the CDR3: TGCGCCAGCAGCTCCCAGGGCGAGGGTACTGAAGCTTTCTTT.

In this sample, this clonotype turned up once. V and J are TRBV4-2 and TRBJ1-2; D is unresolved. V was pared by 6 bases and J by 4 bases, with 18 bases between. The CDR3 is 15 residues long. Germline V gene sequence: CDR1 LGHNA, CDR2 YNFKEQ. The CDR3 spells CASSHASGIGYGYTF. The CDR3 coding sequence is TGTGCCAGCAGTCATGCCTCGGGGATTGGCTATGGCTACACCTTC.

The V gene is TRBV20-1, the J gene TRBJ2-7, with D maybe TRBD2 (6 bases). This CDR3 is built from 15 residues. Per the germline V gene, CDR1 is DFQATT and CDR2 is SNEGSKA (reference sequence). V was clipped by 2 bases and J by 3 bases, with 17 bases between them. CDR3 nucleotide sequence: TGCAGTGCTAGAATTCGGCTAGCGCTAAGCTACGAGCAGTACTTC. Protein: CSARIRLALSYEQYF.

This sequence joins TRBV7-8 and TRBJ2-1; TRBD1 matches at 9 bases. The CDR3 covers 16 residues. Unmatched junction bases numbered 11, after V lost 7 bases and J lost 4 bases. The germline V gene encodes CDR1 SGHVS and CDR2 FQNEAQ. The CDR3 nucleotides read TGTGCCAGCATGACGAGGCCGGGACAGGGTTACAATGAGCAGTTCTTC. Translation gives CASMTRPGQGYNEQFF. Supplemented by reference TRBV7-8 and TRBJ2-1, the full variable domain reads GAGVSQSPRYKVAKRGQDVALRCDPISGHVSLFWYQQALGQGPEFLTYFQNEAQLDKSGLPSDRFFAERPEGSVSTLKIQRTQQEDSAVYLCASMTRPGQGYNEQFFGPGTRLTVL.

This chain joins TRBV5-1 and TRBJ2-7, with D possibly being TRBD1 (7 bases). The V gene's germline CDR1 is SGHRS and CDR2 YFSETQ. V shed 4 bases and J shed 3 bases, with 14 bases lying between them. The CDR3 length is 14 residues. Here the CDR3 DNA reads TGCGCCAGCAGCGACTACAGGGGAGGCTACGAGCAGTACTTC. Its protein is CASSDYRGGYEQYF.

CDR3 sequence (DNA): TGTGCCAGCAGCTTGGAGGGACAGGTGGGTCCTGAAGCTTTCTTT. Its translation: CASSLEGQVGPEAFF. This sequence joins TRBV7-2 and TRBJ1-1; 8 bases line up with TRBD1. Germline trimming cut 3 bases from V and 6 bases from J; bases unmatched to any gene: 9. This CDR3 is 15 amino acids long. The V gene's germline CDR1 is SGHTA and CDR2 FQGNSA.

The rearrangement uses TRBV7-9 and TRBJ2-3; perhaps TRBD2 as D (7 bases). The V gene lost 5 bases and the J gene lost 6 bases, with 18 bases spanning the gap. Germline V gene data show CDR1 as SEHNR and CDR2 as FQNEAQ (reference sequence). The CDR3 spans 15 residues. CDR3 loop: CASSPGRGLEDTQYF. CDR3 nucleotides: TGTGCCAGCAGCCCCGGGCGGGGGCTGGAGGATACGCAGTATTTT. The variable domain in full, completed from reference TRBV7-9 and TRBJ2-3, reads DTGVSQNPRHKITKRGQNVTFRCDPISEHNRLYWYRQTLGQGPEFLTYFQNEAQLEKSRLLSDRFSAERPKGSFSTLEIQRTEQGDSAMYLCASSPGRGLEDTQYFGPGTRLTVL.

This clonotype was counted between two and nine times. The chain carries TRBV29-1 and TRBJ1-2; D perhaps matches TRBD1 (5 bases). The germline gives CDR1 SQVTM, CDR2 ANQGSEA. The ends were cut back, 7 bases at V and 3 bases at J, with 9 bases in the middle. This CDR3 has 11 amino acids. The CDR3 loop reads CSAGTDYGYTF. CDR3 nucleotide sequence: TGCAGCGCTGGGACCGACTATGGCTACACCTTC.

This clonotype was found a few times. The chain carries TRBV20-1 and TRBJ1-1, with 8 bases identical to TRBD1. The CDR3 is 16 amino acids. The V gene's germline CDR1 is DFQATT and CDR2 SNEGSKA (reference sequence). V was pared by 6 bases and J by 1 base, with 13 bases of the junction left unmatched. DNA for the CDR3: TGCAGTGCACCCGGACAGGGTAAAGTAGGGAACACTGAAGCTTTCTTT. Protein product: CSAPGQGKVGNTEAFF.

This clonotype came up once. The V and J genes are TRBV24-1 and TRBJ2-7, with D perhaps TRBD1 or TRBD2 (5 bases each). This CDR3 spans 14 amino acids. Trimming cost V 2 bases and J 3 bases, with 10 bases left between them. The germline CDR1 and CDR2 sequences are KGHDR and SFDVKD. As DNA, the CDR3 is TGTGCCACCAGTGATTCCGGGACCGACTACGAGCAGTACTTC. Residues: CATSDSGTDYEQYF.

V is TRBV10-3 and J is TRBJ2-7; D is unresolved. The V gene's germline CDR1 is ENHRY and CDR2 SYGVKD. The CDR3 loop spans 15 amino acids. Deletions cut 3 bases from V and 2 bases from J, with 14 bases between. For the CDR3, the DNA is TGTGCCATCAGTGACCTTCGGCGGCTACCCTACGAGCAGTACTTC. Its translation is CAISDLRRLPYEQYF.

The rearrangement joins TRBV18 to TRBJ2-7, with TRBD1 matching 7 bases. The CDR3 has 13 amino acids. Germline V gene sequence: CDR1 KGHSH, CDR2 LQKENI. With 3 bases clipped from V and 2 bases from J, the junction kept 1 base outside the gene matches. CDR3 in amino acids: CASSPGQPYEQYF. CDR3 DNA: TGTGCCAGCTCACCGGGACAGCCCTACGAGCAGTACTTC. The full variable domain, with the rest looked up from reference TRBV18 and TRBJ2-7, is NAGVMQNPRHLVRRRGQEARLRCSPMKGHSHVYWYRQLPEEGLKFMVYLQKENIIDESGMPKERFSAEFPKEGPSILRIQQVVRGDSAAYFCASSPGQPYEQYFGPGTRLTVT.

At least ten counts were recorded for this clonotype. J is TRBJ1-1 and V is TRBV2; D gene ambiguous. This CDR3 has 14 residues. Trimming removed 2 bases at V and 1 base at J, with 8 bases between. Germline assignment: CDR1 SNHLY and CDR2 FYNNEI. CDR3 amino acids: CASSELSQNTEAFF. The CDR3 bases are TGTGCCAGCAGTGAACTTAGCCAGAACACTGAAGCTTTCTTT.

The CDR3 here is CSVDGQGASGEQYF. CDR3 DNA sequence: TGCAGCGTTGATGGACAGGGAGCTTCGGGAGAGCAGTACTTC. The chain joins TRBV29-1 to TRBJ2-7, with 8 bases matching TRBD1. Looked up from germline, CDR1 is SQVTM and CDR2 is ANQGSEA. The CDR3 totals 14 residues. Trimming took 3 bases from V and 7 from J; bases not matched to a gene: 11.

This clonotype was recorded many times. V and J are TRBV12-3 or TRBV12-4 and TRBJ1-6; D is undetermined. Trimming removed 6 bases from V and 0 bases from J, with 12 bases in between. The CDR3 length is 16 residues. The CDR3 spells CASRPKGFSYNSPLHF. CDR3 DNA: TGTGCCAGCAGACCCAAGGGTTTCTCCTATAATTCACCCCTCCACTTT.

The CDR3 loop is CASSYSASGAYEQYF. The CDR3 DNA sequence: TGTGCCAGCAGTTACTCAGCTAGCGGGGCCTACGAGCAGTACTTC. The rearrangement links TRBV6-5 to TRBJ2-7, with 9 bases matching TRBD2. The CDR3 contains 15 residues. With V trimmed by 0 bases and J by 2 bases, 2 bases remained unmatched. In germline, CDR1 is MNHEY, CDR2 SVGAGI.

This clonotype was seen more than once but under ten times. The CDR3 protein is CASSSLAGVVYEQFF. CDR3 nucleotides: TGTGCCAGCAGCTCGCTAGCGGGAGTAGTCTATGAGCAGTTCTTC. V and J are TRBV5-6 and TRBJ2-1, with TRBD2 matching over 10 bases. V shed 3 bases and J 8 bases; nucleotides not matched to a gene: 8. Germline lookup yields CDR1 SGHDT and CDR2 YYEEEE. The CDR3 has 15 residues.

The V call is TRBV7-6, the J call TRBJ2-5; D ambiguous. The germline gives CDR1 SGHVS, CDR2 FNYEAQ. The V gene lost 5 bases and the J gene lost 4 bases, with 17 bases spanning the gap. The CDR3 spans 15 residues. CDR3 residues: CASSLGTALGETQYF. CDR3 bases: TGTGCCAGCAGCCTCGGAACAGCCTTGGGAGAGACCCAGTACTTC.

This clonotype was recorded a few times. The chain recombines TRBV13 with TRBJ2-5, with a weak D call TRBD2 (6 bases). This CDR3 region has 14 residues. The V gene lost 2 bases and the J gene lost 4 bases, with 11 bases spanning the gap. Germline V gene lookup returns CDR1 PRHDT and CDR2 FYEKMQ (reference sequence). CDR3 nucleotides: TGTGCCAGCAGCTTATTGACTAGTGGAGAGACCCAGTACTTC. This codes for CASSLLTSGETQYF.